These 16 T cell receptor beta chains came from one sample sequenced in a study of human T cells and chemical hapten exposure. A single record per CDR3 protein comes from TCRdb applying MiXCR to the RACE reads. This table has 250,000 to 300,000 distinct CDR3 sequences, over 7.5% appearing once. Specified time point: pre-sensitization, week 0. Specified treatment: therapeutic diphenylcyclopropenone sensitization with weekly scalp DPC. The specimen comprised whole blood, sampled in connection with sensitization to the hapten diphenylcyclopropenone (DPC). These receptors all come from a man aged 18 to 29 with alopecia areata. Some clones in this sample may be carry-over from other donors' samples.

This clonotype was detected many times. CDR3 in DNA: TGTGCCAGCAGGCTGGTCTCTGGGGCCAACGTCCTGACTTTC. It yields the protein CASRLVSGANVLTF. The V call is TRBV6-5, the J call TRBJ2-6; D remains unclear. Germline V gene data show CDR1 as MNHEY and CDR2 as SVGAGI. The length of the CDR3 is 14 residues. Trimming left V 6 bases short and J 0 bases short, with 6 bases between.

This clonotype was detected only a few times. The J gene is TRBJ2-4, the V gene TRBV9, with 7 bases lining up with TRBD2. The germline CDR1 and CDR2 sequences are SGDLS and YYNGEE. CDR3 length equals 16 residues. The ends lost 4 bases at V and 0 bases at J; junction bases unmatched: 7. Here the CDR3 reads CASSLSGVLAKNIQYF. DNA for the CDR3: TGTGCCAGCAGCCTCAGCGGGGTTCTAGCCAAAAACATTCAGTACTTC. Filled out from reference TRBV9 and TRBJ2-4, the complete variable domain reads DSGVTQTPKHLITATGQRVTLRCSPRSGDLSVYWYQQSLDQGLQFLIQYYNGEERAKGNILERFSAQQFPDLHSELNLSSLELGDSALYFCASSLSGVLAKNIQYFGAGTRLSVL.

The table lists this clonotype with a few counts. V is TRBV7-8 and J is TRBJ2-2, with a possible D match to TRBD1 (5 bases). CDR1 and CDR2 from the germline V gene are SGHVS and FQNEAQ. Trimming shortened V by 0 bases and J by 7 bases, and 15 bases separated the two germline ends. The CDR3 totals 16 residues. Written as DNA, the CDR3 is TGTGCCAGCAGCTTAGCGAGCAGGGAAGCAATCGGGGAGCTGTTTTTT. It specifies CASSLASREAIGELFF.

This clonotype showed up just a few times. V is TRBV25-1 and J is TRBJ2-7, with 9 positions matching TRBD1. CDR1 and CDR2 (germline): MGHDK, SYGVNS. Trimming removed 8 bases from V and 3 bases from J; junction bases left unmatched: 5. This CDR3 is 13 amino acids long. The CDR3 loop reads CASSDRGIYEQYF. The CDR3 DNA is TGTGCCAGCTCCGACAGGGGGATCTACGAGCAGTACTTC.

V and J are TRBV7-7 and TRBJ2-3; 9 nucleotides match TRBD1. The CDR3 has 14 amino acids. V shed 5 bases and J 4 bases; nucleotides not matched to a gene: 4. Germline V gene lookup returns CDR1 SSHAT and CDR2 FNYEAQ (reference sequence). CDR3 nucleotides: TGTGCCAGCAGCCCCCGGGACAGGGCAGATACGCAGTATTTT. Its protein product is CASSPRDRADTQYF.

This chain uses TRBV6-6 with TRBJ2-7; no reliable D call. This CDR3 region has 14 residues. In germline, CDR1 is MNHNY, CDR2 SVGAGI (reference sequence). Deletions cut 5 bases from V and 0 bases from J, with 11 bases between. Here the CDR3 reads CASSGRRNSYEQYF. The CDR3 coding sequence is TGTGCCAGCAGTGGCCGTAGGAACTCCTACGAGCAGTACTTC.

The V and J genes are TRBV5-1 and TRBJ1-5, with 10 bases that match TRBD1. The CDR3 loop spans 16 amino acids. The germline gives CDR1 SGHRS, CDR2 YFSETQ. The J segment lost 5 bases and the V segment lost 0 bases, leaving 5 bases of the junction unmatched. CDR3 protein: CASSLGTGGRHQPQHF. CDR3 coding DNA: TGCGCCAGCAGCTTGGGGACAGGGGGGCGGCATCAGCCCCAGCATTTT.

This clonotype was seen at least ten times. The chain is built from TRBV4-2 and TRBJ1-4; no reliable D call. Germline CDR1 and CDR2: LGHNA and YNFKEQ. This CDR3 spans 15 amino acids. V was trimmed by 1 base and J by 4 bases, leaving 10 bases between them. CDR3 nucleotide sequence: TGTGCCAGCAGCCAAGGCGAGGATGGTAATGAAAAACTGTTTTTT. Its protein is CASSQGEDGNEKLFF.

Many counts were recorded for this clonotype. This chain links TRBV9 with TRBJ2-3; D gene ambiguous. Germline CDR1 is SGDLS and CDR2 is YYNGEE. The length of the CDR3 is 14 residues. Trimming cost V 0 bases and J 3 bases, with 8 bases left between them. This CDR3 is CASSVAHSTDTQYF. In DNA form, the CDR3 reads TGTGCCAGCAGCGTAGCCCACAGTACAGATACGCAGTATTTT.

This chain connects TRBV2 to TRBJ1-1; D uncertain. CDR3 length equals 14 residues. From germline, CDR1 is SNHLY and CDR2 FYNNEI. Trimming took off 4 bases at V and 0 bases at J, with 9 bases between the two ends. CDR3 sequence (DNA): TGTGCCAGCAGTGGGTCAGACTTGAACACTGAAGCTTTCTTT. Protein product: CASSGSDLNTEAFF.

This clonotype was seen ten or more times. This sequence joins TRBV20-1 and TRBJ1-1; D gene unclear. CDR1 is DFQATT, CDR2 SNEGSKA, per germline (reference sequence). The CDR3 has 12 residues. V was pared by 1 base and J by 3 bases, with 6 bases between. DNA for the CDR3: TGCAGTGCTAGAGGCACCTACACTGAAGCTTTCTTT. It codes for CSARGTYTEAFF.

The chain employs TRBV5-1 and TRBJ2-1, with D tentatively TRBD1 (6 bases). V lost 3 bases and J 3 bases, leaving 13 bases between the germline ends. CDR1 SGHRS and CDR2 YFSETQ come from the germline V gene. The length of the CDR3 is 15 residues. CDR3 sequence: CASSSTGPVYNEQFF. CDR3 nucleotide sequence: TGCGCCAGCAGCTCTACAGGGCCCGTCTACAATGAGCAGTTCTTC.

V gene TRBV7-9 combines with J gene TRBJ2-1; D unresolved. Germline V gene lookup returns CDR1 SEHNR and CDR2 FQNEAQ (reference sequence). Between the trimmed V and J ends, which lost 5 bases and 10 bases, there was a span of 18 bases. The CDR3 contains 14 residues. The CDR3 DNA is TGTGCCAGCAGCCCGACGGCGCCACTCTCGGAGCAGTTCTTC. Protein product: CASSPTAPLSEQFF.

The sample holds many counts of this clonotype. This rearrangement joins TRBV6-5 to TRBJ1-1; a weak D match, TRBD1 (5 bases). The CDR3 covers 11 residues. Germline loops: CDR1 MNHEY, CDR2 SVGAGI. V lost 4 bases to trimming and J lost 7 bases, with 7 bases between them. CDR3 in amino acids: CASSWGSEAFF. The CDR3 DNA sequence: TGTGCCAGCAGTTGGGGCAGTGAAGCTTTCTTT.

This clonotype was observed a handful of times. The rearrangement links TRBV12-5 to TRBJ1-6; 7 bases fit TRBD1. The V segment lost 1 base and the J segment 10 bases; nucleotides outside the gene matches: 1. Germline CDR1 reads LGHNT; CDR2 reads FRNRAP. This CDR3 is 13 amino acids long. The CDR3 reads CASGLDRGSPLHF. CDR3 nucleotide sequence: TGTGCTAGTGGTTTGGACAGGGGCTCACCCCTCCACTTT.

This chain connects TRBV20-1 to TRBJ2-2, with D possibly TRBD1 on 6 matching bases. Germline V lookup: CDR1 DFQATT, CDR2 SNEGSKA (reference sequence). Between the trimmed V and J ends, which lost 2 bases and 1 base, there was a span of 8 bases. The CDR3 has 14 residues. The chain's CDR3 is CSARSGQNTGELFF. DNA for the CDR3: TGCAGTGCTAGATCGGGACAGAACACCGGGGAGCTGTTTTTT.